This note documents a single T cell receptor (beta chain) sequence. This clonotype has more than one count but fewer than ten. The antigen this receptor binds is unknown. No base quality information exists; no much larger clone differs at one position. Library preparation was by 5' RACE. These reads were obtained on an Illumina HiSeq 2500. A second PCR of about 6 to 11 cycles was run with a J-beta primer mix and a sample-barcoded 5' primer. Each TCR beta cDNA molecule received a unique molecular identifier from a template-switch 5' adaptor carrying 12 random nucleotides. Each sample yielded at least 2.5 million CDR3-containing paired-end reads. First-strand cDNA was synthesized from all RNA with the Mint cDNA synthesis kit, primed by a TRBC-specific oligonucleotide. Following uracil-DNA glycosylase treatment, a first 18-cycle PCR with universal primers M1SS and BC2_uni_R was performed on all cDNA. The published analysis was carried out like this. For normalization, 1 million high-quality reads were randomly selected from each sample, with every read carrying a distinct molecular identifier. Reads sharing molecular identifiers were discarded rather than binned into consensus sequences. MiTCR, with a Q25 quality threshold and the strictest error-elimination algorithm, was used for CDR3 identification, clonotype clustering and error correction. A nonparametric unseen species model with Euler transformation was used to estimate a lower bound on total TCR beta diversity. TCRdb reran the public reads through fastp at Q25 and MiXCR, keeping productive beta chains. Rows merge per CDR3 protein into single entries with the most common DNA and genes. Here the V and J calls rest on TCRdb's processing, not on the authors' analysis. Present in this sample are about 1.7 million distinct CDR3 sequences, 28% of which were seen just once. Around 7.7% of the sample lies in the top ten.

The donors were a few dozen Caucasian individuals from Russia, aged roughly 6 to 100 years, who were systemically healthy. Each donor gave ten milliliters of peripheral blood, collected into EDTA-treated Vacutainer tubes. PBMCs were isolated by Ficoll-Paque density-gradient centrifugation, with at least 6 million obtained per sample. Total RNA, at least 5.5 micrograms per sample, was extracted from PBMCs with Trizol reagent. The percentages of naive CD45RAhigh/CD27high T cells were determined by flow cytometry on a PBMC aliquot from every donor. This record belongs to a study of blood T cells in healthy people across ages (dated by TCRdb to about 2015). With respect to the entire study: In model experiments, roughly one uniquely barcoded TCR beta cDNA molecule per two T cells was captured by template switching. Using deep sequencing normalized with unique cDNA molecular identifiers, the study measured how TCR beta repertoire diversity changes with age. Donors were grouped into four age groups: young (average approximately 15 years), middle-aged (39), aged (roughly 62) and long-lived (approximately 78). Donors of different ages were randomly distributed across sequencing lanes to avoid experimental bias. Two additional independent replicas of 1 million unique cDNA reads from the same blood draw were analyzed for two donors (one aged 18 to 30 and one aged 80 or older). Study-level results and caveats: A strong correlation was found between observed TCR beta diversity and the percentage of naive T cells measured by flow cytometry. As age increased, observed TCR beta diversity per million T cells dropped in a roughly linear way, and a significant reduction was already evident by age approximately 40. The CMV infection status of donors was not known, potentially confounding age-related changes in expanded clonotypes. Compared with the aged group, the long-lived group had more naive CD4+ T cells, fewer expanded clones and increased TCR diversity, a pattern suggesting age selection. Total diversity estimates from one million sequenced T cells were considered lower bounds and underestimates. Since profiling was done on bulk unsorted PBMCs, naive and antigen-experienced compartments could not be conclusively compared.

Sequences SEHNR (CDR1) and FQNEAQ (CDR2) are obtained from the germline V gene (reference sequence). Including cysteine and phenylalanine, the CDR3 has 16 amino acids. Only the CDR3 DNA stays, 48 bases, in frame from base 1. Deletion took 5 bases off V and 9 bases off J, with a span of 23 bases between the germline ends. This sequence was found in a young woman in good health. The rearrangement combines TRBV7-9 with TRBJ2-4; the D element might be TRBD1 or TRBD2, as each aligns at 5 bases. The sequenced material came from blood. The CDR3 protein is CASSREGTPSIGIQYF. The sequence in DNA is TGTGCCAGCAGCCGCGAGGGGACCCCCTCAATAGGCATTCAGTACTTC.